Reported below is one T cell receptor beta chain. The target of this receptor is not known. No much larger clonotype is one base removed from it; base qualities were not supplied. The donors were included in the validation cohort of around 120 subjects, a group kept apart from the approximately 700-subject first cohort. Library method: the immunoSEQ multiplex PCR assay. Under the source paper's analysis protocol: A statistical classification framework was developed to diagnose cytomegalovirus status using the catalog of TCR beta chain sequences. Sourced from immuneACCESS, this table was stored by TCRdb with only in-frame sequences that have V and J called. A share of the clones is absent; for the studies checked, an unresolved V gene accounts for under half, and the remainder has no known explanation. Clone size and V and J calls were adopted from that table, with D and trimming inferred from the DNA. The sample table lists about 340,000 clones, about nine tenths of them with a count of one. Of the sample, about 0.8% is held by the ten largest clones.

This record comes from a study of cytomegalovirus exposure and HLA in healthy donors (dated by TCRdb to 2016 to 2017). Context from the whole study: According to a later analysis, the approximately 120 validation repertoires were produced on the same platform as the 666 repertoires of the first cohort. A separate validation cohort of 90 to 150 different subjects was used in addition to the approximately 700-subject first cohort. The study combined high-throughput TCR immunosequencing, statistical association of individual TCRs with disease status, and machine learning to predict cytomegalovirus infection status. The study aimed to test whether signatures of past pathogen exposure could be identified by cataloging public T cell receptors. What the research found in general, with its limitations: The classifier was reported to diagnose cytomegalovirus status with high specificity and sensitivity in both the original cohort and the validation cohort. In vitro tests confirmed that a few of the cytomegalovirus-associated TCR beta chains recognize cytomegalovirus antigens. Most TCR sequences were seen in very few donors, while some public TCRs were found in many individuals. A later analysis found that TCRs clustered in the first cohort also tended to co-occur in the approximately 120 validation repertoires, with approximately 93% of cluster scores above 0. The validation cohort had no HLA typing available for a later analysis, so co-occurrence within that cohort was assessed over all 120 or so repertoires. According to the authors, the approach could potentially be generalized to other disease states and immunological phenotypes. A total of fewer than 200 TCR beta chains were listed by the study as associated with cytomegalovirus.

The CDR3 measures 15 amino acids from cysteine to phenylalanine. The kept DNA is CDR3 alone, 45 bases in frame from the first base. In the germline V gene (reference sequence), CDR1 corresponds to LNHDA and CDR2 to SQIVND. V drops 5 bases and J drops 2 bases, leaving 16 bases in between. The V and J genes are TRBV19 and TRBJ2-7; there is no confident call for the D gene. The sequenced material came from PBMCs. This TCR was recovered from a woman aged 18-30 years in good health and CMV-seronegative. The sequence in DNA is TGTGCCAGTAGTCCTACCATGCGTACCCCCTACGAGCAGTACTTC. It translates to CASSPTMRTPYEQYF.